This T cell receptor beta chain was retrieved from a study of Graves' ophthalmopathy and Graves' hyperthyroidism. Study-wide context: No treatment had been given when peripheral blood was collected at initial diagnosis.

Study-wide results and caveats: Most clonotypes expanded in thyroid above 0.001 frequency were present in blood too.

Concerning this clonotype: Its antigen is currently unknown.

Among the exclusions were patients with other autoimmune diseases, uncontrolled infections, pregnancy or lactation. Clinical symptoms, serum thyroxine, TRAb, thyroid ultrasound and orbital computed tomography formed the basis of diagnosis. The V segment lost 5 bases and the J segment 5 bases; nucleotides outside the gene matches: 9. This CDR3 has 15 residues. Germline CDR1 is SGHTA and CDR2 is FQGNSA. Scientists amplified the TCR beta CDR3 regions from RNA transcripts. Amplification began with first-round RT-PCR using HTBI primers, then second-round multiplex PCR was performed. TCRdb called the multiplex PCR reads again in MiXCR, with one record for every CDR3 protein. The table has about 740,000 distinct CDR3 sequences, around 40% seen once.

The chain is built from TRBV7-2 and TRBJ2-5; 9 positions match TRBD1. The source material was peripheral blood. The source is an adult man with Graves' ophthalmopathy. DNA for the CDR3: TGTGCCAGCAGCCGAGGGACAGGGTTCCGGGAGACCCAGTACTTC. This codes for CASSRGTGFRETQYF.